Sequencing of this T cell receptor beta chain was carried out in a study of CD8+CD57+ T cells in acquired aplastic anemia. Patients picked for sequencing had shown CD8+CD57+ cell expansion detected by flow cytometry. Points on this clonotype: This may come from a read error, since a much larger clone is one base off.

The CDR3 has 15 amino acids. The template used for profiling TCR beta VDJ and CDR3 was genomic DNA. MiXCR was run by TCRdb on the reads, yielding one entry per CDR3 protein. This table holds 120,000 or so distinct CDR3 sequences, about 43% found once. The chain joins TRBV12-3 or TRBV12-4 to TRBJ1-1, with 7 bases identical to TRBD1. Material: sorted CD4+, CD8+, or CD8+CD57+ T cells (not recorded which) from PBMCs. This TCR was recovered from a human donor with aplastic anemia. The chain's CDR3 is CASSSTARGNTETFF. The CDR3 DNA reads TGTGCCAGCAGTTCCACTGCCAGGGGGAACACTGAAACTTTCTTT.